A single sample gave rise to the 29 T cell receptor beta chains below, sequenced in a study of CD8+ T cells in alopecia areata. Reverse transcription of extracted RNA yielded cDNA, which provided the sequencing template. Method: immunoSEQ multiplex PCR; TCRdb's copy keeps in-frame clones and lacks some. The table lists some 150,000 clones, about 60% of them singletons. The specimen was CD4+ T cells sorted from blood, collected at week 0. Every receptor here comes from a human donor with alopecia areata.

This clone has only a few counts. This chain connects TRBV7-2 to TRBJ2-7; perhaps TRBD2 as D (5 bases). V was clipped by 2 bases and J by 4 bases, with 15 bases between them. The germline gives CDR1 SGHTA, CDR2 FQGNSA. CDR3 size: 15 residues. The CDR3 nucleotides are TGTGCCAGCAGCTTAACGTCCGGGGTCCAGTACGAGCAGTACTTC. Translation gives CASSLTSGVQYEQYF.

The CDR3 DNA follows: TGCGCCAGCAGCTTAGCGGGGATAGAAGGCTACACCTTC. Its translation: CASSLAGIEGYTF. This chain uses TRBV5-1 with TRBJ1-2, with D unresolved. Deletions cut 2 bases from V and 8 bases from J, with 13 bases between. Germline lookup yields CDR1 SGHRS and CDR2 YFSETQ. The CDR3 contains 13 residues.

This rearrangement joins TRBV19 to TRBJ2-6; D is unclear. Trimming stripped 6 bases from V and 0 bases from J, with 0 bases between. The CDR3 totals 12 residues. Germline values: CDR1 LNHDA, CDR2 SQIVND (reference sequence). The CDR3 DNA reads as TGTGCCAGTAGCTCTGGGGCCAACGTCCTGACTTTC. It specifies CASSSGANVLTF. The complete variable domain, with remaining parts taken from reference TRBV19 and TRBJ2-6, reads DGGITQSPKYLFRKEGQNVTLSCEQNLNHDAMYWYRQDPGQGLRLIYYSQIVNDFQKGDIAEGYSVSREKKESFPLTVTSAQKNPTAFYLCASSSGANVLTFGAGSRLTVL.

This CDR3 reads CASSQARTQETQYF. In DNA, the CDR3 is TGCGCCAGCAGCCAAGCGCGGACTCAAGAGACCCAGTACTTC. This chain joins TRBV4-3 and TRBJ2-5, with D possibly matching TRBD2 (5 bases). The CDR3 is made up of 14 amino acids. Trimming shortened V by 1 base and J by 2 bases, and 8 bases separated the two germline ends. Germline lookup yields CDR1 LGHNA and CDR2 YSLEER.

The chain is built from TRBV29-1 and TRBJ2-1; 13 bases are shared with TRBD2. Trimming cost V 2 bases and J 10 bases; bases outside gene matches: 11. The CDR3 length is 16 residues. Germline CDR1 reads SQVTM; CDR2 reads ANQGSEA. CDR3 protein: CSVEFSRLAGGSEQFF. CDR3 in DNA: TGCAGCGTTGAATTTTCCCGACTAGCGGGGGGCTCGGAGCAGTTCTTC.

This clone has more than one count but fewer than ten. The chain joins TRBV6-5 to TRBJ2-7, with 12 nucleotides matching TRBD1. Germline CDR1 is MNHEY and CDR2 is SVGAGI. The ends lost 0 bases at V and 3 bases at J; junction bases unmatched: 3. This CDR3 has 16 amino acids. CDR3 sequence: CASSYSGTGGHYEQYF. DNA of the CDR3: TGTGCCAGCAGTTACTCGGGGACAGGGGGCCACTACGAGCAGTACTTC.

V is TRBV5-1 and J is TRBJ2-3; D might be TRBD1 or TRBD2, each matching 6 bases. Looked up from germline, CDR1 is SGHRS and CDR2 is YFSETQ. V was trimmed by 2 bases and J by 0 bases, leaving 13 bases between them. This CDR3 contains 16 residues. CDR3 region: CASSLRGDRSTDTQYF. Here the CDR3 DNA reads TGCGCCAGCAGCTTAAGGGGGGACCGCAGCACAGATACGCAGTATTTT.

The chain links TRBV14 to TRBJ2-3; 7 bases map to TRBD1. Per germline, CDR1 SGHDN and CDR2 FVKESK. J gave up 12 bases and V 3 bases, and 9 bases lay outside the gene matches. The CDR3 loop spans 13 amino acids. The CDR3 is CASSQRVGGSQYF. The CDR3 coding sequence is TGTGCCAGCAGCCAGCGAGTAGGGGGCTCCCAGTATTTT.

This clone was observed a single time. CDR3 bases: TGTGCCAGCAGCCAAGGGGTTGAAAAACTGTTTTTT. Protein sequence: CASSQGVEKLFF. This rearrangement joins TRBV4-2 to TRBJ1-4; D is undetermined. V lost 1 base, J lost 7 bases, and 4 bases lay in between. The CDR3 has 12 amino acids. CDR1 is LGHNA and CDR2 is YNFKEQ in the germline V gene.

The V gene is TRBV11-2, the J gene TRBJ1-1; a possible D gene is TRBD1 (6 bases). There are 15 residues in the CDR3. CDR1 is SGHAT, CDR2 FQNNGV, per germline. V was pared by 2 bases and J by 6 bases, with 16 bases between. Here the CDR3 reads CASSLSQGSSAEAFF. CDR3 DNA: TGTGCCAGCAGCTTATCCCAGGGGTCGAGCGCTGAAGCTTTCTTT. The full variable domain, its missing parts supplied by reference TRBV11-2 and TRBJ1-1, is EAGVAQSPRYKIIEKRQSVAFWCNPISGHATLYWYQQILGQGPKLLIQFQNNGVVDDSQLPKDRFSAERLKGVDSTLKIQPAKLEDSAVYLCASSLSQGSSAEAFFGQGTRLTVV.

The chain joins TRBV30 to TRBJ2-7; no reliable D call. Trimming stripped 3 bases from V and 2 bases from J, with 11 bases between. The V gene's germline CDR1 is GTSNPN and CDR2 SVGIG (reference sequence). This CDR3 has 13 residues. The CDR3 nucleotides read TGTGCCTGGAGAAGTTCCTCGGCCTACGAGCAGTACTTC. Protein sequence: CAWRSSSAYEQYF.

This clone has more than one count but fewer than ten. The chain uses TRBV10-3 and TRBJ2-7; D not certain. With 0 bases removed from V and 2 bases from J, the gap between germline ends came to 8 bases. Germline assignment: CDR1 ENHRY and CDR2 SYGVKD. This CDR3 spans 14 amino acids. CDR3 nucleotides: TGTGCCATCAGTGAGTCGGGCAGAACCTACGAGCAGTACTTC. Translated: CAISESGRTYEQYF.

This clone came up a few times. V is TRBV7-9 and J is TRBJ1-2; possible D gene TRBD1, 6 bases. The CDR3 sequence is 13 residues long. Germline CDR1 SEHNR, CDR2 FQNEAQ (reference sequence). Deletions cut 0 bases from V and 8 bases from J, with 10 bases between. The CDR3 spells CASSLAGGGGYTF. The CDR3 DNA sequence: TGTGCCAGCAGCTTAGCTGGGGGCGGCGGCTACACCTTC.

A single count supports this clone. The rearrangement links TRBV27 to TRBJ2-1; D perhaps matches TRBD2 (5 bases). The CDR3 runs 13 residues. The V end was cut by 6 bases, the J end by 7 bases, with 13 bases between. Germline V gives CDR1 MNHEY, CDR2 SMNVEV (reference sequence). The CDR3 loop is CASSSLGGNEQFF. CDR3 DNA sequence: TGTGCCAGCAGCTCCTTAGGCGGGAATGAGCAGTTCTTC.

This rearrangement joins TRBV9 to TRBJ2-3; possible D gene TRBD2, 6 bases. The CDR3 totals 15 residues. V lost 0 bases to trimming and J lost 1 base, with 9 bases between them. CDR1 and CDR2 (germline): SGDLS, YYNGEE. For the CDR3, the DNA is TGTGCCAGCAGCGTAGATAGCGGCCGCACAGATACGCAGTATTTT. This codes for CASSVDSGRTDTQYF.

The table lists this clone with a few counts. CDR3 protein: CASSNSDGSYEQYF. Here the CDR3 DNA reads TGTGCCAGCAGCAACTCGGACGGATCCTACGAGCAGTACTTC. The J gene is TRBJ2-7, the V gene TRBV11-2; D ambiguous. This CDR3 has 14 amino acids. CDR1 is SGHAT and CDR2 is FQNNGV in the germline V gene. V lost 5 bases to trimming and J lost 1 base, with 12 bases between them.

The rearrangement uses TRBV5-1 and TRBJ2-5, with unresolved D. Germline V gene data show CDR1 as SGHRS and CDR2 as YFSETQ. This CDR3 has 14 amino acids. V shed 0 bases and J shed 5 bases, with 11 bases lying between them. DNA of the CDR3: TGCGCCAGCAGCTTGGATCTCATAACGGAGACCCAGTACTTC. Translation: CASSLDLITETQYF. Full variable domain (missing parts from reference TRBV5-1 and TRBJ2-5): KAGVTQTPRYLIKTRGQQVTLSCSPISGHRSVSWYQQTPGQGLQFLFEYFSETQRNKGNFPGRFSGRQFSNSRSEMNVSTLELGDSALYLCASSLDLITETQYFGPGTRLLVL.

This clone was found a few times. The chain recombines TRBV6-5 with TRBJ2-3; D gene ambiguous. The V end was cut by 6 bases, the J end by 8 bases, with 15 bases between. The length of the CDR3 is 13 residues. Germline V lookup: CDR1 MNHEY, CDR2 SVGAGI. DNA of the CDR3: TGTGCCAGCAGCCCAAGGGCCCCCCCTACGCAGTATTTT. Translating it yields CASSPRAPPTQYF.

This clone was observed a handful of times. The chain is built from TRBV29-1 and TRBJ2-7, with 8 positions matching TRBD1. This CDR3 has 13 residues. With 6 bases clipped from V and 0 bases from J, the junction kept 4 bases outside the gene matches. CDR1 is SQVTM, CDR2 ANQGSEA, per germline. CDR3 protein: CSVGQGASYEQYF. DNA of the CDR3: TGCAGCGTGGGGCAGGGGGCCTCCTACGAGCAGTACTTC.

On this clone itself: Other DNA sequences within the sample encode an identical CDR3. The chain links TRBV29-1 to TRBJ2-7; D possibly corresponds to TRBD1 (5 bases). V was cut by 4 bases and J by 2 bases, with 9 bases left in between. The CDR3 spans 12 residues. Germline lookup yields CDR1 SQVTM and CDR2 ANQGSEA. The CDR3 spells CSVGAGTYEQYF. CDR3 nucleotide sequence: TGCAGCGTTGGGGCAGGGACCTACGAGCAGTACTTC.

CDR3 coding DNA: TGTGCCAGCAGCAATCAGGGGCTGTGGAGTGAAAAACTGTTTTTT. Its translation is CASSNQGLWSEKLFF. The V and J genes are TRBV7-9 and TRBJ1-4, with D perhaps TRBD1 (6 bases). V lost 5 bases and J lost 7, with 17 bases in between. The V gene's germline CDR1 is SEHNR and CDR2 FQNEAQ (reference sequence). This CDR3 comprises 15 residues.

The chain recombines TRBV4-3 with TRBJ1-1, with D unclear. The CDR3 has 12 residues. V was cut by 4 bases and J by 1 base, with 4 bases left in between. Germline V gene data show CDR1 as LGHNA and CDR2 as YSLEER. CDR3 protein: CASSRSNTEAFF. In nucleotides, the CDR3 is TGCGCCAGCAGCCGCTCGAACACTGAAGCTTTCTTT.

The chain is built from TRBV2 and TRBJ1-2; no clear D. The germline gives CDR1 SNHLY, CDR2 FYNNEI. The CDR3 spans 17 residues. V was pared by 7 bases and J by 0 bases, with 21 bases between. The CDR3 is CASTKVPLQRSNYGYTF. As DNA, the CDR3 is TGTGCCAGCACCAAAGTCCCTCTACAGAGATCTAACTATGGCTACACCTTC. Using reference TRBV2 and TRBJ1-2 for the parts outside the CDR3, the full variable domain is EPEVTQTPSHQVTQMGQEVILRCVPISNHLYFYWYRQILGQKVEFLVSFYNNEISEKSEIFDDQFSVERPDGSNFTLKIRSTKLEDSAMYFCASTKVPLQRSNYGYTFGSGTRLTVV.

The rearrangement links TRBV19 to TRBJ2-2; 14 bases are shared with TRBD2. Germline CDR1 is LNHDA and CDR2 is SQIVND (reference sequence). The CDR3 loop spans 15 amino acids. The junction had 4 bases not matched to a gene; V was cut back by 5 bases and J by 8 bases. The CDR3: CASSPGTSGRGELFF. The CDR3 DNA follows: TGTGCCAGTAGTCCCGGGACTAGCGGGAGAGGGGAGCTGTTTTTT.

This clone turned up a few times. For the CDR3, the DNA is TGCGCCAGCAGCTTCAGGGTAGCGGAGTACAATGAGCAGTTCTTC. Amino acids: CASSFRVAEYNEQFF. V gene TRBV5-1 combines with J gene TRBJ2-1, with D perhaps matching TRBD2 (6 bases). Germline CDR1 reads SGHRS; CDR2 reads YFSETQ. The CDR3 extends over 15 amino acids. Trimming stripped 2 bases from V and 4 bases from J, with 13 bases between.

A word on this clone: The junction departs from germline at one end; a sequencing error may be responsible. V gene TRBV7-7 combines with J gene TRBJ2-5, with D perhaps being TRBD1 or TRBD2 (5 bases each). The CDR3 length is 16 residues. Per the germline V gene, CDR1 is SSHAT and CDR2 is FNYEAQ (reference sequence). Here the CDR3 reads CASSLGIRGPRETQYF. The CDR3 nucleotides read TGTGCTAGCAGCTTAGGAATACGGGGCCCTAGGGAGACCCAGTACTTC.

CDR3 coding DNA: TGCAGCGTTGAAGAGGAAACGGCGAATGAAAAACTGTTTTTT. It is translated as CSVEEETANEKLFF. The genes are TRBV29-1 and TRBJ1-4; no reliable D call. Trimming left V 0 bases short and J 5 bases short, with 10 bases between. Germline CDR1 SQVTM, CDR2 ANQGSEA. The CDR3 totals 14 residues.

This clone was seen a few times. The chain's CDR3 is CSVGQGQVQDTQYF. CDR3 nucleotide sequence: TGCAGCGTTGGCCAAGGACAGGTACAAGATACGCAGTATTTT. The chain recombines TRBV29-1 with TRBJ2-3; 7 positions agree with TRBD1. Germline V gene lookup returns CDR1 SQVTM and CDR2 ANQGSEA. The CDR3 runs to 14 residues. With 4 bases clipped from V and 5 bases from J, the junction kept 9 bases outside the gene matches.

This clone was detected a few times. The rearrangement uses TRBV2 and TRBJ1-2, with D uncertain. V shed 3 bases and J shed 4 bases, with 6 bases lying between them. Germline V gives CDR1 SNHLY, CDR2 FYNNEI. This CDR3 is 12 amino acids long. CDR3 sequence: CASSEESYGYTF. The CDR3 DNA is TGTGCCAGCAGTGAGGAGTCCTATGGCTACACCTTC.